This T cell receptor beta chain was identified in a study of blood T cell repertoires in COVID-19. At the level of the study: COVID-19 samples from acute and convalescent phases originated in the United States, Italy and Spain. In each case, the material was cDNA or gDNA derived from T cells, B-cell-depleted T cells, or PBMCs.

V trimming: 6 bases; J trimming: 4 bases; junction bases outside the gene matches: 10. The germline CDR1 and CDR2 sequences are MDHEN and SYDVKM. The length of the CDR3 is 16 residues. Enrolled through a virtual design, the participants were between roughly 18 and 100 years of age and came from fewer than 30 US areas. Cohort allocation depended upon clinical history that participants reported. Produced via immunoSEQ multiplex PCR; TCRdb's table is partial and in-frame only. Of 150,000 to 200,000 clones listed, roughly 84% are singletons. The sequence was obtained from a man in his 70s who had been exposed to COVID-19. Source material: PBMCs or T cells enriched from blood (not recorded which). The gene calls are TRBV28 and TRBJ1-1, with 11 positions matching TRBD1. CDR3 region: CASRRGQGGGGTEAFF. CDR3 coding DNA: TGTGCCAGCAGACGGGGACAGGGGGGAGGTGGCACTGAAGCTTTCTTT.